A single sample gave rise to the 10 T cell receptor beta chains below, sequenced in a study of blood T cell repertoires in COVID-19. Sequenced by immunoSEQ multiplex PCR; TCRdb stores in-frame clones only, minus some. The sample shows around 170,000 clones, about nine tenths of them seen only once. Sequencing was done on a sample of peripheral blood. The receptors were sampled from a man aged 60 to 75 with acute or convalescent COVID-19.

As regards this clone: Sequence at one end of the junction differs from germline and may be a read error. The CDR3 DNA reads as TGTGCCAGCAGTGAAGTGTCCAGGGTATTCGCCTTC. It translates to CASSEVSRVFAF. This chain connects TRBV2 to TRBJ1-2; D might be TRBD1 (5 bases). The CDR3 has 12 amino acids. Germline CDR1 is SNHLY and CDR2 is FYNNEI. Supplemented by reference TRBV2 and TRBJ1-2, the full variable domain reads EPEVTQTPSHQVTQMGQEVILRCVPISNHLYFYWYRQILGQKVEFLVSFYNNEISEKSEIFDDQFSVERPDGSNFTLKIRSTKLEDSAMYFCASSEVSRVFAFGSGTRLTVV.

V gene TRBV5-5 combines with J gene TRBJ2-5, with 9 bases fitting TRBD1. Germline CDR1 SGHKS, CDR2 YYEKEE (reference sequence). V dropped 3 bases and J dropped 0; count of bases not matched to a gene: 12. CDR3 size: 18 residues. As DNA, the CDR3 is TGTGCCAGCAGCTCAGAACTACAGGGGGCGCCTGACCAAGAGACCCAGTACTTC. This gives the protein CASSSELQGAPDQETQYF.

CDR3 bases: TGTGCCAGCCGCGAGGGGGGGGGCTCGAGGGGCGAGCAGTACTTC. Translated, it gives CASREGGGSRGEQYF. V gene TRBV7-2 combines with J gene TRBJ2-7; maybe TRBD2 (7 bases). The V end lost 8 bases, the J end lost 6 bases, and 23 bases lay between the germline ends. Germline loops: CDR1 SGHTA, CDR2 FQGNSA. This CDR3 region has 15 residues. Full variable domain (missing parts from reference TRBV7-2 and TRBJ2-7): GAGVSQSPSNKVTEKGKDVELRCDPISGHTALYWYRQSLGQGLEFLIYFQGNSAPDKSGLPSDRFSAERTGGSVSTLTIQRTQQEDSAVYLCASREGGGSRGEQYFGPGTRLTVT.

The rearrangement links TRBV2 to TRBJ1-1; D remains unclear. Germline-derived CDR1 and CDR2 are SNHLY and FYNNEI. V was cut by 4 bases and J by 1 base, with 4 bases left in between. The CDR3 runs 12 residues. CDR3 in amino acids: CASSVKNTEAFF. The CDR3, as DNA: TGTGCCAGCAGTGTCAAGAACACTGAAGCTTTCTTT.

The chain carries TRBV7-2 and TRBJ1-2, with D perhaps matching TRBD1 (5 bases). CDR1 is SGHTA and CDR2 is FQGNSA in the germline V gene. The length of the CDR3 is 14 residues. The V end was cut by 2 bases, the J end by 7 bases, with 14 bases between. CDR3 bases: TGTGCCAGCAGCTTAAAACAGGCTATGGGTGGCTACACCTTC. It encodes CASSLKQAMGGYTF.

This clone was counted a single time. The chain has TRBV27 and TRBJ2-5, with TRBD1 matching 8 bases. V lost 3 bases, J lost 3 bases, and 9 bases stayed unmatched. Germline V lookup: CDR1 MNHEY, CDR2 SMNVEV (reference sequence). CDR3 size: 16 residues. The CDR3 spells CASSFSPRTGKETQYF. The CDR3 coding sequence is TGTGCCAGCAGTTTTTCTCCCCGGACAGGGAAAGAGACCCAGTACTTC.

V is TRBV7-2 and J is TRBJ2-5; D is possibly TRBD2 (5 bases). Trimming took off 1 base at V and 5 bases at J, with 11 bases between the two ends. The germline V gene encodes CDR1 SGHTA and CDR2 FQGNSA. The CDR3 covers 14 residues. The CDR3 DNA follows: TGTGCCAGCAGCTTAGGGACCAGGAGGGAGACCCAGTACTTC. It yields the protein CASSLGTRRETQYF.

Regarding this clone: At the DNA level, this CDR3 is encoded by other sequences in the same sample as well. The J gene is TRBJ2-5, the V gene TRBV18, with D possibly being TRBD2 (5 bases). V was clipped by 3 bases and J by 1 base, with 6 bases between them. The CDR3 has 13 amino acids. Per the germline V gene, CDR1 is KGHSH and CDR2 is LQKENI. Here the CDR3 reads CASSPGVQETQYF. CDR3 nucleotides: TGTGCCAGCTCACCCGGGGTCCAAGAGACCCAGTACTTC.

This clone was observed a single time. The rearrangement joins TRBV4-1 to TRBJ2-2, with D possibly matching TRBD1 (6 bases). The germline V and J ends were trimmed by 1 base and 4 bases, with 13 bases remaining between them. This CDR3 spans 16 amino acids. Germline V gives CDR1 MGHRA, CDR2 YSYEKL. The CDR3 loop reads CASSQANRVPTGELFF. CDR3 bases: TGCGCCAGCAGCCAAGCGAACAGGGTCCCCACCGGGGAGCTGTTTTTT.

The chain is built from TRBV11-1 and TRBJ1-6, with unresolved D. Trimming shortened V by 1 base and J by 7 bases, and 5 bases separated the two germline ends. CDR1 is SGHAT, CDR2 FQDESV, per germline (reference sequence). The CDR3 spans 13 residues. CDR3 sequence reads: CASSLEENSPLHF. The CDR3 DNA sequence: TGTGCCAGCAGCTTAGAGGAGAATTCACCCCTCCACTTT.